What follows are 3 T cell receptor delta chains derived from one specimen sequenced in a study of gamma-delta chains in newborns, infants, children. TCRdb fed the reads to CATT. The table includes several thousand delta-chain clones, 2.1% detected once. Sequences were obtained from blood. These receptors all come from a child who was a newborn, infant or young child, either healthy, febrile or measles-vaccinated (not recorded which).

Notes on this clone: TCRdb has a much larger clone's protein, which differs at residue 3 from the translation of this DNA, likely because of a read error; what is shown is the protein translated from the DNA. This sequence joins TRDV2 and TRDJ3, with D possibly being TRDD3 (6 bases). Looked up from germline, CDR1 is GEAIGNYY and CDR2 is EKD. This CDR3 is 18 amino acids long. The CDR3 spells CARDTLVGGSWDTRQMFF. CDR3 bases: TGTGCCCGTGACACCTTGGTGGGGGGCTCCTGGGACACCCGACAGATGTTTTTC.

About this clone itself: The amino acid sequence in TCRdb belongs to a much larger clone and departs from this DNA's translation at residue 4, likely a sequencing read error; the sequence shown is translated from the DNA. The chain employs TRDV2 and TRDJ3, with TRDD3 matching over 10 bases. The CDR3 totals 18 residues. CDR1 and CDR2 from the germline V gene are GEAIGNYY and EKD. The J segment lost 2 bases and the V segment lost 5 bases, leaving 8 bases of the junction unmatched. This chain's CDR3 is CACGTGGFSTWDTRQMFF. In DNA, the CDR3 is TGTGCCTGTGGCACTGGGGGATTCTCCACCTGGGACACCCGACAGATGTTTTTC.

Remarks on this clone: Just one base apart from a much larger clone, this may be a read error. V is TRDV2 and J is TRDJ3; 7 bases are a match to TRDD3. The CDR3 is made up of 14 amino acids. CDR1 GEAIGNYY and CDR2 EKD come from the germline V gene. CDR3 amino acids: CACDTVGISRQVFF. The CDR3 DNA is TGTGCCTGTGACACCGTGGGGATATCCCGACAGGTGTTTTTC.